This T cell receptor beta chain is from a study of shared clonotypes between healthy human individuals. For the study at large: Donors were two women and three men aged 18 to 49. The study used three CD4 naive, three CD4 memory, two CD8 naive and one CD8 memory plate per donor.

The donors were adults (healthy and HIV-negative) with no recent acute infections or vaccinations. Germline lookup yields CDR1 SNHLY and CDR2 FYNNEI. Trimming stripped 5 bases from V and 6 bases from J, with 5 bases between. The CDR3 sequence is 10 residues long. Sequencing was performed with immunoSEQ multiplex PCR; in TCRdb, only in-frame clones are kept and a portion is missing. The sample contains around 1,000,000 clones, 60% to 80% of which appear only once. This receptor was obtained from a man younger than 35 in good health. Some clones in this sample may be carry-over from other donors' samples. V and J are TRBV2 and TRBJ2-7; D is uncertain. The sequenced sample consisted of memory CD4+ T cells from PBMCs. Subset: CD45RA-negative fraction. The CDR3 sequence: CASSLLEQYF. CDR3 coding DNA: TGTGCCAGCAGTCTACTCGAGCAGTACTTC.